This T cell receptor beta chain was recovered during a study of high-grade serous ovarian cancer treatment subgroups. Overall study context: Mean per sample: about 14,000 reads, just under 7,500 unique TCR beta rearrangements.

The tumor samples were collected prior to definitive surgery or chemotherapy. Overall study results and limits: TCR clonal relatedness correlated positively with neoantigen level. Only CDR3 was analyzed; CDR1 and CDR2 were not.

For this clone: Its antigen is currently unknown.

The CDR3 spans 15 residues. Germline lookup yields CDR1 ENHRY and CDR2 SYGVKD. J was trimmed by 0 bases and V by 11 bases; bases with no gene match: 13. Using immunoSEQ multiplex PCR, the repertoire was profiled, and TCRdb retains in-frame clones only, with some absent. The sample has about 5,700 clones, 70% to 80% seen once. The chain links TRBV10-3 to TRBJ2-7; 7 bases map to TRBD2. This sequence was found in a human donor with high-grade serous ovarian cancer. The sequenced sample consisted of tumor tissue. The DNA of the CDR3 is TGTGCCGCCGGGGGGACGGACCGGAGCTCCTACGAGCAGTACTTC. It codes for CAAGGTDRSSYEQYF.